A selection of T cell receptor beta chains follows, all from one sample in a study of blood T cells in healthy people across ages. In TCRdb, the 5' RACE reads were re-called with MiXCR into one record per CDR3 protein. The table lists about 1,400,000 distinct CDR3 sequences, around 55% of them singletons, with 6.5% to 8.5% in the top ten. Sequenced input: blood. Receptor source: a man aged 18 to 30 in good health. The CDR3 runs from the conserved cysteine through the conserved F or W. The D gene is left open where the match is weak. Clone size appears in some rows only: once, few, many, or a class for an expanded clone.

CDR3nt,CDR3aa,j_gene,v_gene,d_gene,abundance
TGCAGCGTTGAGGGTAGACACCGAGGGGGTGAAAAACTGTTTTTT,CSVEGRHRGGEKLFF,TRBJ1-4,TRBV29-1,.,few
TGTGCCAGCAGCTTCCTGGCAGCGGGGAATTCCTACGAGCAGTACTTC,CASSFLAAGNSYEQYF,TRBJ2-7,TRBV7-8,TRBD2,.
TGTGCCAGCAGCCAAGTGCGGCGACCCATCTCTGGAAACACCATATATTTT,CASSQVRRPISGNTIYF,TRBJ1-3,TRBV4-2,.,.
TGTGCCATCAGAGAGGGACCCCTCCCCTGGGAGACCCAGTACTTC,CAIREGPLPWETQYF,TRBJ2-5,TRBV10-3,.,.
TGCAGCGCCGCGCTAGGACTAGGATACAATGAGCAGTTCTTC,CSAALGLGYNEQFF,TRBJ2-1,TRBV29-1,TRBD2,.
TGTGCCAGCAGCTTCGGGCTAGCGGGAAGTCAAGAGACCCAGTACTTC,CASSFGLAGSQETQYF,TRBJ2-5,TRBV5-5,TRBD2,.
TGTGCCATCATGCGTAGCGTGGGAGGAGATACGCAGTATTTT,CAIMRSVGGDTQYF,TRBJ2-3,TRBV10-3,.,.
TGTGCCAGCAGCCGGGCCCTGAACACTGAAGCTTTCTTT,CASSRALNTEAFF,TRBJ1-1,TRBV3-1,.,few
TGTGCCAGCAGCCCCCAGATGAGCTCCTACGAGCAGTACTTC,CASSPQMSSYEQYF,TRBJ2-7,TRBV11-2,.,.
TGTGCCAGCCATCCCCCACTTCCCCCAGGGAGGGTAGGCTACACCTTC,CASHPPLPPGRVGYTF,TRBJ1-2,TRBV12-3/TRBV12-4,.,.
TGTGCCAGCAGTATTTTTGGAGGGGTCGAGAACACTGAAGCTTTCTTT,CASSIFGGVENTEAFF,TRBJ1-1,TRBV27,.,.
TGCGCCAGCAGCCAACCAAATTTCGACAGACACCTCTGGGGTGAGCAGTTCTTC,CASSQPNFDRHLWGEQFF,TRBJ2-1,TRBV4-1,.,.
TGTGCCAGCAGTTTCGGGGAAGGGTTGTACAATGAGCAGTTCTTC,CASSFGEGLYNEQFF,TRBJ2-1,TRBV2,.,.
TGCGCCAGCAGCCAAGAAGGCAGCTTCTACGAGCAGTACTTC,CASSQEGSFYEQYF,TRBJ2-7,TRBV4-1,.,.
TGTGCCAGCAGTTTAGGCGGGAGGGCCTACGAGCAGTACTTC,CASSLGGRAYEQYF,TRBJ2-7,TRBV5-1,TRBD2,many
.,CATVGSGNIQYF,TRBJ2-4,TRBV21-1,.,many